There are many counts of the clone carrying this TCR beta chain. Antigen unknown. The sample comes from a study of spatial heterogeneity in lung cancer. Study background: Detection of beta-chain sequences consistently exceeded that of alpha-chain sequences. General study results and limits: It was found that expanded intratumoral alpha and beta TCR counts tracked tumor mutation counts.

Individual TCR cDNA molecules each bore their own unique molecular identifier. TCRdb processed the 5' RACE reads anew with MiXCR; each CDR3 protein has one entry. Of 100,000 to 110,000 distinct CDR3 sequences detected, 4.4% appear once; the ten largest clones hold less than 25%. Sample time point: sample taken at primary tumor resection. Donors were around 70 untreated early-stage non-small cell lung cancer patients. Whole RNA obtained from tumor, nontumor lung or frozen PBMC underwent sequencing without sorting. Germline V CDR1 and CDR2: LGHDT, YNNKEL (reference sequence). CDR3 size: 14 residues. V was pared by 3 bases and J by 7 bases, with 2 bases of the junction left unmatched.

The specimen was lung tumor tissue, collected at surgery. The sequence was obtained from a male donor with early-stage non-small cell lung cancer. This rearrangement joins TRBV3-1 to TRBJ2-1; 11 bases map to TRBD1. CDR3 sequence: CASSQGQGGNEQFF. The CDR3 DNA follows: TGTGCCAGCAGCCAGGGACAGGGGGGGAATGAGCAGTTCTTC.